This T cell receptor beta chain was sequenced for a study of beta chain features in type 1 diabetes. Study results and caveats: Significant though moderate, a shortening of TCRB CDR3s appeared in all four CD4+ subsets of Type 1 diabetes patients.

Averaging approximately 120 mL, one heparinised blood draw was given by each donor. In regard to this clone: Its matching antigen is unknown.

The whole isolated RNA underwent reverse transcription, so sequencing captured expressed TCRB transcripts. Sequencing used immunoSEQ multiplex PCR; TCRdb keeps in-frame clones, though not all of them. This table has 970,000 or so clones, 17% appearing once. Germline trimming cut 1 base from V and 2 bases from J; bases unmatched to any gene: 10. The CDR3 is made up of 18 amino acids. The V gene's germline CDR1 is SGHNT and CDR2 YYREEE (reference sequence). The specimen was naive CD4+ T cells from blood. The TCR comes from a woman aged 18-35 years in good health. The chain employs TRBV5-4 and TRBJ2-3; 10 bases match TRBD2. CDR3 bases: TGTGCCAGCAGCTTGCCGGGACTAGCGCCCGCCTCCACAGATACGCAGTATTTT. Amino acids: CASSLPGLAPASTDTQYF.